This T cell receptor beta chain originates from a study of T cell repertoires in cytomegalovirus infection. For the study at large: Recently identified HLA-C-restricted CMV epitopes and well-studied HLA-B-restricted CMV epitopes were used by the study. Matching HLA type and CMV infection were both indicated by public TCR beta signatures. Findings and limits, study-wide: CMV carriers with the relevant HLA were identified by cumulative public TCR beta family frequency. Clonotype analysis showed dominance of the ex vivo response by HLA-C-restricted CMV-specific TCR beta clonotypes.

The germline gives CDR1 LGHNA, CDR2 YSLEER. This CDR3 spans 13 amino acids. V was shortened by 5 bases and J by 3 bases, with 11 bases between the two germline ends. One entry per CDR3 protein, called by TCRdb with MiXCR from the reads. The sample contains around 430,000 distinct CDR3 sequences, approximately 40% of which appear only once. This clonotype was observed once. Its cognate antigen is unknown. The sequence came from a human donor in good health (CMV status not recorded). Some clones in this sample may be carry-over from other donors' samples. Sequencing used cultured PBMCs, obtained from culture after CMV antigen stimulation. The chain employs TRBV4-3 and TRBJ2-7, with D tentatively TRBD2 (6 bases). CDR3 protein: CASSVGSGYEQYF. In nucleotides, the CDR3 is TGCGCCAGCAGCGTCGGTAGCGGCTACGAGCAGTACTTC.